The subject of this entry is one T cell receptor (beta chain). This specimen comes from a study of blood T cell repertoires in COVID-19. Across the whole study: Spain, Italy and the United States supplied samples that represented acute and convalescent COVID-19. T cells, B-cell-depleted T cells, or PBMCs provided the cDNA or gDNA that served as material.

The V end lost 7 bases, the J end lost 3 bases, and 16 bases lay between the germline ends. This CDR3 comprises 14 residues. Germline CDR1 reads MNHEY; CDR2 reads SVGAGI. Authors' methods: Reference gene primer amplification yielded estimated nucleated cell counts. TCRdb's copy holds only in-frame clones and misses some; the assay was immunoSEQ multiplex PCR. Clonal size and the V and J genes are those of that table, whereas D and trimming came from the DNA. The repertoire holds around 200,000 clones, with roughly 78% as singletons. The chain carries TRBV6-5 and TRBJ2-7, with D possibly TRBD2 on 6 matching bases. The receptor's source is a woman older than 75 with active or convalescent COVID-19. Sequencing was done on a sample of peripheral blood. CDR3 in amino acids: CASNEGGENYEQYF. CDR3 DNA sequence: TGTGCCAGCAACGAGGGCGGGGAGAACTACGAGCAGTACTTC.